This T cell receptor beta chain was recovered during a study of control samples from healthy donors and cancer patients. Only in-frame clones appear in the TCRdb table, and some are missing; sequencing was by immunoSEQ multiplex PCR. The sample has approximately 170,000 clones; over 85% are singletons. With V trimmed by 6 bases and J by 4 bases, 8 bases remained unmatched. The CDR3 runs 15 residues. Germline V lookup: CDR1 SEHNR, CDR2 FQNEAQ (reference sequence). Material for sequencing was blood. The sequence was collected from a man aged 30-40 years in good health. The rearrangement joins TRBV7-9 to TRBJ1-1, with 10 bases aligning to TRBD1. CDR3 in amino acids: CASSWPGQGFTEAFF. The CDR3 DNA sequence: TGTGCCAGCAGTTGGCCGGGACAGGGGTTCACTGAAGCTTTCTTT.